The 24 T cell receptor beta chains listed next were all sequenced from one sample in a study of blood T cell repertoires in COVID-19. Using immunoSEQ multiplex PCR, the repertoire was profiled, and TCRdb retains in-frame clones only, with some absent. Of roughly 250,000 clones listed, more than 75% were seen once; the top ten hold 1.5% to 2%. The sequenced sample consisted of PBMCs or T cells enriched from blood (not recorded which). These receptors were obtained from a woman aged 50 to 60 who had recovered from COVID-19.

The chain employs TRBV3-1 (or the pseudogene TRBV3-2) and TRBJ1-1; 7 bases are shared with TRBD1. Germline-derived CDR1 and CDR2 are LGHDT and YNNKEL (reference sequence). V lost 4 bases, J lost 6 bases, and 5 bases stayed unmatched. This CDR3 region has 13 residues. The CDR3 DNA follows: TGTGCCAGCAGCCTACAGGGGATCGCTGAAGCTTTCTTT. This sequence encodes CASSLQGIAEAFF.

CDR3 sequence (DNA): TGTGCCAGCTCACCCCTGGCCCTCCAGGGGATGAAGACCCAGTACTTC. The encoded protein is CASSPLALQGMKTQYF. This chain connects TRBV18 to TRBJ2-5; D perhaps matches TRBD1 (6 bases). V dropped 3 bases and J dropped 6 bases, with 20 bases sitting between them. This CDR3 is built from 16 residues. Germline lookup yields CDR1 KGHSH and CDR2 LQKENI.

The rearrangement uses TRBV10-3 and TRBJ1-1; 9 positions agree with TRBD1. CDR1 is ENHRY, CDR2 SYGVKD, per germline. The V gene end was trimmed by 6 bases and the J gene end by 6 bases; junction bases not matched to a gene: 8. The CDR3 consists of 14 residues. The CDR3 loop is CAIRNRGRVSEAFF. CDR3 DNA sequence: TGTGCCATCAGAAACAGGGGGCGAGTATCTGAAGCTTTCTTT.

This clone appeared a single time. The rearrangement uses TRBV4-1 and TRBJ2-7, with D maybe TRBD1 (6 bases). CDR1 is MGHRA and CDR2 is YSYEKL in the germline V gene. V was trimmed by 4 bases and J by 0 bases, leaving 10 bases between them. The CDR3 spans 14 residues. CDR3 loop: CASSRGQFSYEQYF. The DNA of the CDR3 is TGCGCCAGCAGCCGAGGACAGTTCTCCTACGAGCAGTACTTC.

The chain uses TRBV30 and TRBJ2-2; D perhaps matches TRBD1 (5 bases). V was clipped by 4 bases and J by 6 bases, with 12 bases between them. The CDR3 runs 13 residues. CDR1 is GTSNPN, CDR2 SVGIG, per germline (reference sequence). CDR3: CAWIKRGPGELFF. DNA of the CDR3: TGTGCCTGGATTAAAAGGGGTCCCGGGGAGCTGTTTTTT.

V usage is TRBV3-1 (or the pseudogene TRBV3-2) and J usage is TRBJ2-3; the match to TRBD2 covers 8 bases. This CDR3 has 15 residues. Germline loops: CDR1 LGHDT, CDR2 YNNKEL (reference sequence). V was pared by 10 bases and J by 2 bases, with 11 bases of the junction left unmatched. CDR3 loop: CATGSSGSDTDTQYF. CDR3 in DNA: TGTGCCACCGGGTCTAGCGGGTCCGACACAGATACGCAGTATTTT.

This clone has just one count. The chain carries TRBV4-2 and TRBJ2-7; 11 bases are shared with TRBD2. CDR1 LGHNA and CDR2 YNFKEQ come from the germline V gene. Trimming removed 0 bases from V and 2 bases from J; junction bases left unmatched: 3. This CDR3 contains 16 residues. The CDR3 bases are TGTGCCAGCAGCCAAGATCTAGCGGGAGGTGCCTACGAGCAGTACTTC. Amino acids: CASSQDLAGGAYEQYF.

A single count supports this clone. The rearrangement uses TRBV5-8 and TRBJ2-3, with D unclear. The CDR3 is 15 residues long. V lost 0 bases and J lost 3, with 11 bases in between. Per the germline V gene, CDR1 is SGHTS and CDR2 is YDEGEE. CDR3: CASSLDSSRTDTQYF. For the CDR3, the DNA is TGTGCCAGCAGCTTGGACTCATCGAGGACAGATACGCAGTATTTT. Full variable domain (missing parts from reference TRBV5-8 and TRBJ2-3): EAGVTQSPTHLIKTRGQQATLRCSPISGHTSVYWYQQALGLGLQFLLWYDEGEERNRGNFPPRFSGRQFPNYSSELNVNALELEDSALYLCASSLDSSRTDTQYFGPGTRLTVL.

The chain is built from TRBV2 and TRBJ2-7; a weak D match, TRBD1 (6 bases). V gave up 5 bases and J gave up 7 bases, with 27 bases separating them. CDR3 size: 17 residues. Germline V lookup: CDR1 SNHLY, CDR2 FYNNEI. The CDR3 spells CASSSHPVGRGLGEQYF. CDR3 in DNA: TGTGCCAGCAGTTCCCACCCGGTGGGCAGGGGTTTAGGAGAGCAGTACTTC.

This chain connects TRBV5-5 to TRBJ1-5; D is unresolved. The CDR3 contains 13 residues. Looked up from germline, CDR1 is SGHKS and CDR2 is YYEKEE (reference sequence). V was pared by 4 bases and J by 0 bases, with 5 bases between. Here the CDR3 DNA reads TGTGCCAGCAGCCTGTATAGCAATCAGCCCCAGCATTTT. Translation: CASSLYSNQPQHF.

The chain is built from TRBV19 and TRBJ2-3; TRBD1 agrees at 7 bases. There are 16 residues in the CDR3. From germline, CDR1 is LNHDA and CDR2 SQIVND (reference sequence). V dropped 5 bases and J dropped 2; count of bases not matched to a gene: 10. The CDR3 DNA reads TGTGCCAGTAGTTCGACAGGGTCCAAAATCACAGATACGCAGTATTTT. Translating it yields CASSSTGSKITDTQYF.

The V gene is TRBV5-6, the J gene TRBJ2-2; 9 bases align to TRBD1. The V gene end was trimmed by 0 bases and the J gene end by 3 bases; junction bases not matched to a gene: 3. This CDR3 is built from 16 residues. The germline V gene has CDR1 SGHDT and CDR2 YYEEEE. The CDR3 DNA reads TGTGCCAGCAGCTTGGGGACAGGGGCCGACACCGGGGAGCTGTTTTTT. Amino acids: CASSLGTGADTGELFF.

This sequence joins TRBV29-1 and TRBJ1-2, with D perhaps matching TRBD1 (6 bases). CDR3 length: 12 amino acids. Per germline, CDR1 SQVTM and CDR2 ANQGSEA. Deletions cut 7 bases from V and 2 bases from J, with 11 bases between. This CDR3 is CSASTGNYGYTF. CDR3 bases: TGCAGCGCTAGTACAGGGAACTATGGCTACACCTTC. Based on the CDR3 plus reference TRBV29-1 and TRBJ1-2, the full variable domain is SAVISQKPSRDICQRGTSLTIQCQVDSQVTMMFWYRQQPGQSLTLIATANQGSEATYESGFVIDKFPISRPNLTFSTLTVSNMSPEDSSIYLCSASTGNYGYTFGSGTRLTVV.

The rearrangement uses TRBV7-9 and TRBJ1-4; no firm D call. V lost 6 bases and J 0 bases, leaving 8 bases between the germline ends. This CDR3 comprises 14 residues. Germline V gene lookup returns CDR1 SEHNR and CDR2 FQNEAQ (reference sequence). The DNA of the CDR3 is TGTGCCAGCAGTCCAGATGCAACTAATGAAAAACTGTTTTTT. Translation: CASSPDATNEKLFF.

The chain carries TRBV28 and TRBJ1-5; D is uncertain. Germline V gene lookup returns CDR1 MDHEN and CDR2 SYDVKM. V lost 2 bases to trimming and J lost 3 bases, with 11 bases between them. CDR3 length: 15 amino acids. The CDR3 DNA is TGTGCCAGCAGTTTAGGAGAGGAGATCAATCAGCCCCAGCATTTT. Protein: CASSLGEEINQPQHF.

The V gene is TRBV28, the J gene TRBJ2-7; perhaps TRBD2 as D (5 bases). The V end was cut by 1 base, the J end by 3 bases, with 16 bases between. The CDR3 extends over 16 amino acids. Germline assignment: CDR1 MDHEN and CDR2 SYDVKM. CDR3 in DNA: TGTGCCAGCAGTTTATTTATCGGGATGACCAACTACGAGCAGTACTTC. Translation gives CASSLFIGMTNYEQYF.

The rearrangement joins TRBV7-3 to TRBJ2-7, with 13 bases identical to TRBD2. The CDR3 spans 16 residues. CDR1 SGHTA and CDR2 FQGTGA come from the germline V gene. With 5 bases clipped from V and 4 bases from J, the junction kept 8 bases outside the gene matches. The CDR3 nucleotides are TGTGCCAGCAGCCGGACCGGGACTAGCGGGACTTACGAGCAGTACTTC. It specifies CASSRTGTSGTYEQYF. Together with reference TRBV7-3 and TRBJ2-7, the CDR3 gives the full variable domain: GAGVSQTPSNKVTEKGKYVELRCDPISGHTALYWYRQSLGQGPEFLIYFQGTGAADDSGLPNDRFFAVRPEGSVSTLKIQRTERGDSAVYLCASSRTGTSGTYEQYFGPGTRLTVT.

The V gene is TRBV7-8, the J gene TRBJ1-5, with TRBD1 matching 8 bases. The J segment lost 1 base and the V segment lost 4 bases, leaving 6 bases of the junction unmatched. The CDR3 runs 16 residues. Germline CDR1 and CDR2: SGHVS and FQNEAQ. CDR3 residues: CASSSTGGSSNQPQHF. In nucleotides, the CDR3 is TGTGCCAGCAGCTCAACAGGGGGTAGCAGCAATCAGCCCCAGCATTTT.

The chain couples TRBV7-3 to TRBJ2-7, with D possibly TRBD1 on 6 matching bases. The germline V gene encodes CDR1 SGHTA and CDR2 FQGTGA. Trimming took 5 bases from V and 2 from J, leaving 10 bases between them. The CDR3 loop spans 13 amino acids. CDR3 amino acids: CASSQTGTYEQYF. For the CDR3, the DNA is TGTGCCAGCAGCCAAACAGGGACCTACGAGCAGTACTTC.

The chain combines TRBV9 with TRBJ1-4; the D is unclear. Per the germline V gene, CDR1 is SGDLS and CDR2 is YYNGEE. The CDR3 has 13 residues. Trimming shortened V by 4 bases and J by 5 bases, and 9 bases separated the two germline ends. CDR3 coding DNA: TGTGCCAGCAGCTTGGGAGAAAATGAAAAACTGTTTTTT. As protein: CASSLGENEKLFF.

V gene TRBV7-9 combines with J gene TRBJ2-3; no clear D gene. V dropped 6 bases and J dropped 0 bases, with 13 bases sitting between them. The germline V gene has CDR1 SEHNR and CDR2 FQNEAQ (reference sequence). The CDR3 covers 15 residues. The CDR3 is CASRIPVQSTDTQYF. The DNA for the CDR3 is TGTGCCAGCAGAATACCCGTCCAGAGCACAGATACGCAGTATTTT.

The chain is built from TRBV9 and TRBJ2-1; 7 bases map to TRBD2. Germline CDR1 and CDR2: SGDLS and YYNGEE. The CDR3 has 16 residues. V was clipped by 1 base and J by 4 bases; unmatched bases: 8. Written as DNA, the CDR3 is TGTGCCAGCAGCGTAACCGCCGGGCGGGAGTACAATGAGCAGTTCTTC. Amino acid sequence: CASSVTAGREYNEQFF. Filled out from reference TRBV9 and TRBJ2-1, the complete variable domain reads DSGVTQTPKHLITATGQRVTLRCSPRSGDLSVYWYQQSLDQGLQFLIQYYNGEERAKGNILERFSAQQFPDLHSELNLSSLELGDSALYFCASSVTAGREYNEQFFGPGTRLTVL.

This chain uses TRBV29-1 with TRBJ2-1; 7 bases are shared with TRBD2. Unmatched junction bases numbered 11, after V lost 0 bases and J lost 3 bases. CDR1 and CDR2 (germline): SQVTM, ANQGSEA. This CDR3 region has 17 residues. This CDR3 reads CSVEDQRDYRHYNEQFF. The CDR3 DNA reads TGCAGCGTTGAAGATCAACGGGACTACCGACACTACAATGAGCAGTTCTTC.

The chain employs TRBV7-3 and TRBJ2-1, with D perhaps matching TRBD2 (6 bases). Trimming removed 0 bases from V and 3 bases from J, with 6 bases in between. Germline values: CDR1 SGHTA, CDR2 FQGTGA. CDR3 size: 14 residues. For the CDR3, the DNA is TGTGCCAGCAGCTTAACTAGCGGCTACAATGAGCAGTTCTTC. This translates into CASSLTSGYNEQFF. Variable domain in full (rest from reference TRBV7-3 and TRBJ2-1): GAGVSQTPSNKVTEKGKYVELRCDPISGHTALYWYRQSLGQGPEFLIYFQGTGAADDSGLPNDRFFAVRPEGSVSTLKIQRTERGDSAVYLCASSLTSGYNEQFFGPGTRLTVL.